This T cell receptor beta chain was captured by sequencing in a study of T cell responses to AZD1222 COVID-19 vaccine. Study outcomes and limitations: Nearly half of spike-specific TCRs reportedly target unmutated variant regions.

As for this clone: Its antigen is not identified.

Germline-derived CDR1 and CDR2 are MNHNS and SASEGT. Trimming cost V 2 bases and J 2 bases, with 15 bases left between them. CDR3 length: 16 amino acids. TCRdb keeps only in-frame clones here, not all; method: immunoSEQ multiplex PCR. Of 85,000 to 90,000 clones in the sample, approximately 90% are singletons; the top ten hold 2.2%. Material: peripheral blood, obtained on day 0 of AZD1222 vaccination. This sequence was found in an adult in good health. This chain uses TRBV6-1 with TRBJ2-5; D may match TRBD1 or TRBD2 (7 bases each). CDR3 sequence reads: CASSEMGGGYQETQYF. Here the CDR3 DNA reads TGTGCCAGCAGTGAAATGGGAGGGGGCTATCAAGAGACCCAGTACTTC.